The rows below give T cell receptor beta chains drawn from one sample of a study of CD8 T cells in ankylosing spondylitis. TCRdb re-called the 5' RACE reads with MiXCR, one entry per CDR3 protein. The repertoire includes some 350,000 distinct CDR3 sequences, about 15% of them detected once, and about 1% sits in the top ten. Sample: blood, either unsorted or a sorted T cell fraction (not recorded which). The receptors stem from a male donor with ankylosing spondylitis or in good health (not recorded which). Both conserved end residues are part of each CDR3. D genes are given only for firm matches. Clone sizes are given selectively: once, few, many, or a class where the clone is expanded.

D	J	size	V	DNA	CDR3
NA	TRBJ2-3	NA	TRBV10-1	TGCGCCAGCAGTTTGACAGGTCCGACAGATACGCAGTATTTT	CASSLTGPTDTQYF
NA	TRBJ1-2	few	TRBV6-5	TGTGCCAGCAGTTACTCGGCAGGGCCATGGGGCTACACCTTC	CASSYSAGPWGYTF
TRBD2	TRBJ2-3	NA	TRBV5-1	TGCGCCAGCAGCAGAATACTAGCGGGGGGCACAGATACGCAGTATTTT	CASSRILAGGTDTQYF
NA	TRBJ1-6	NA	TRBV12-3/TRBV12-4	TGTGCCAGCAGCTGGAGCAGGGTCAATTCACCCCTCCACTTT	CASSWSRVNSPLHF
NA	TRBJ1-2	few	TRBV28	TGTGCCAGCAGGGAGGACAGAACGAAGGGAGGGGGCTACACCTTC	CASREDRTKGGGYTF
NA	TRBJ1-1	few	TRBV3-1	TGTGCCAGCAGCCGATGGAGACTGAACACTGAAGCTTTCTTT	CASSRWRLNTEAFF
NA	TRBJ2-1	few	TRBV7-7	TGTGCCAGCAGCCGACTTGGGGCAGGTACGGGTGAGCAGTTCTTC	CASSRLGAGTGEQFF
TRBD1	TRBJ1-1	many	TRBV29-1	TGCAGCGTCCGGGACAGGGCTAGAGATGCTGAAGCTTTCTTT	CSVRDRARDAEAFF
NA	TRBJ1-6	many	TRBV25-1	TGTGCCAGCACCCAGGCGGTGAATTCACCCCTCCACTTT	CASTQAVNSPLHF
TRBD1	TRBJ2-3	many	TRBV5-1	TGCGCCAGCAGCCCCTCGGGACAGGGCGCAGATACGCAGTATTTT	CASSPSGQGADTQYF
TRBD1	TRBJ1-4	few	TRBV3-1	TGTGCCAGCAGCGCATTCCGGACAGGGTCTAATGAAAAACTGTTTTTT	CASSAFRTGSNEKLFF
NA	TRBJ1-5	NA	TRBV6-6	TGTGCCAGCAGGGACAGCGATCAGCCCCAGCATTTT	CASRDSDQPQHF
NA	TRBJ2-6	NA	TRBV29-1	TGCAGCGTCAATACTGGGGCCAACGTCCTGACTTTC	CSVNTGANVLTF
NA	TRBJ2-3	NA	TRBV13	TGTGCCAGCGGCCCAGGGCGGGCTAGTCGGGCAGATACGCAGTATTTT	CASGPGRASRADTQYF
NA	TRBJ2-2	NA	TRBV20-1	TGCAGTGCTAGAGCTCAGGGGTGGGACACCGGGGAGCTGTTTTTT	CSARAQGWDTGELFF